Given below is one T cell receptor (beta chain) in context. This sample is part of a study of T-cell reconstitution after alpha-beta-depleted transplantation in children. Unique molecular identifiers were used to barcode this TCRbeta library. One entry per CDR3 protein results from TCRdb running MiXCR on the PCR reads. In the table there are 440,000 or so distinct CDR3 sequences, approximately 11% of which are singletons. Germline CDR1 reads MNHEY; CDR2 reads SVGAGI. V gave up 0 bases and J gave up 8 bases, with 11 bases separating them. The CDR3 sequence is 15 residues long. The TCR was taken from a human donor who donated a stem cell graft to a child with acute myeloid leukemia. The input for sequencing was PBMCs from the stem cell graft donor, taken from the stem cell graft. V usage is TRBV6-5 and J usage is TRBJ1-6, with D possibly TRBD1 on 6 matching bases. CDR3 region: CASSYSTRGYSPLHF. The DNA for the CDR3 is TGTGCCAGCAGTTACTCGACCAGGGGATATTCACCCCTCCACTTT.